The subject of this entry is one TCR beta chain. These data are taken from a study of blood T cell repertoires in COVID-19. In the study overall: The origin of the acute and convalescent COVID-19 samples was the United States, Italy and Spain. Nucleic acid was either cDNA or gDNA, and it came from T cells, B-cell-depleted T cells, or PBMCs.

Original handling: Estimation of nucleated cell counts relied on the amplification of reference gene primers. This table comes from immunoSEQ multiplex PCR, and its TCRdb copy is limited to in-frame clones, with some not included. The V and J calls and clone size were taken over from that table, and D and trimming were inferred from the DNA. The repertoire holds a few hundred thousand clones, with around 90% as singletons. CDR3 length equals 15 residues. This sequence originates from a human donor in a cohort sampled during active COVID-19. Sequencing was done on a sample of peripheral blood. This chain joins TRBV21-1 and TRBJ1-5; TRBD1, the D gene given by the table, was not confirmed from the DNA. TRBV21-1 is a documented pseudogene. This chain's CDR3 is CASSKLRGSNQPQHF. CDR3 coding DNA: TGTGCCAGCAGCAAACTCAGGGGAAGCAATCAGCCCCAGCATTTT.